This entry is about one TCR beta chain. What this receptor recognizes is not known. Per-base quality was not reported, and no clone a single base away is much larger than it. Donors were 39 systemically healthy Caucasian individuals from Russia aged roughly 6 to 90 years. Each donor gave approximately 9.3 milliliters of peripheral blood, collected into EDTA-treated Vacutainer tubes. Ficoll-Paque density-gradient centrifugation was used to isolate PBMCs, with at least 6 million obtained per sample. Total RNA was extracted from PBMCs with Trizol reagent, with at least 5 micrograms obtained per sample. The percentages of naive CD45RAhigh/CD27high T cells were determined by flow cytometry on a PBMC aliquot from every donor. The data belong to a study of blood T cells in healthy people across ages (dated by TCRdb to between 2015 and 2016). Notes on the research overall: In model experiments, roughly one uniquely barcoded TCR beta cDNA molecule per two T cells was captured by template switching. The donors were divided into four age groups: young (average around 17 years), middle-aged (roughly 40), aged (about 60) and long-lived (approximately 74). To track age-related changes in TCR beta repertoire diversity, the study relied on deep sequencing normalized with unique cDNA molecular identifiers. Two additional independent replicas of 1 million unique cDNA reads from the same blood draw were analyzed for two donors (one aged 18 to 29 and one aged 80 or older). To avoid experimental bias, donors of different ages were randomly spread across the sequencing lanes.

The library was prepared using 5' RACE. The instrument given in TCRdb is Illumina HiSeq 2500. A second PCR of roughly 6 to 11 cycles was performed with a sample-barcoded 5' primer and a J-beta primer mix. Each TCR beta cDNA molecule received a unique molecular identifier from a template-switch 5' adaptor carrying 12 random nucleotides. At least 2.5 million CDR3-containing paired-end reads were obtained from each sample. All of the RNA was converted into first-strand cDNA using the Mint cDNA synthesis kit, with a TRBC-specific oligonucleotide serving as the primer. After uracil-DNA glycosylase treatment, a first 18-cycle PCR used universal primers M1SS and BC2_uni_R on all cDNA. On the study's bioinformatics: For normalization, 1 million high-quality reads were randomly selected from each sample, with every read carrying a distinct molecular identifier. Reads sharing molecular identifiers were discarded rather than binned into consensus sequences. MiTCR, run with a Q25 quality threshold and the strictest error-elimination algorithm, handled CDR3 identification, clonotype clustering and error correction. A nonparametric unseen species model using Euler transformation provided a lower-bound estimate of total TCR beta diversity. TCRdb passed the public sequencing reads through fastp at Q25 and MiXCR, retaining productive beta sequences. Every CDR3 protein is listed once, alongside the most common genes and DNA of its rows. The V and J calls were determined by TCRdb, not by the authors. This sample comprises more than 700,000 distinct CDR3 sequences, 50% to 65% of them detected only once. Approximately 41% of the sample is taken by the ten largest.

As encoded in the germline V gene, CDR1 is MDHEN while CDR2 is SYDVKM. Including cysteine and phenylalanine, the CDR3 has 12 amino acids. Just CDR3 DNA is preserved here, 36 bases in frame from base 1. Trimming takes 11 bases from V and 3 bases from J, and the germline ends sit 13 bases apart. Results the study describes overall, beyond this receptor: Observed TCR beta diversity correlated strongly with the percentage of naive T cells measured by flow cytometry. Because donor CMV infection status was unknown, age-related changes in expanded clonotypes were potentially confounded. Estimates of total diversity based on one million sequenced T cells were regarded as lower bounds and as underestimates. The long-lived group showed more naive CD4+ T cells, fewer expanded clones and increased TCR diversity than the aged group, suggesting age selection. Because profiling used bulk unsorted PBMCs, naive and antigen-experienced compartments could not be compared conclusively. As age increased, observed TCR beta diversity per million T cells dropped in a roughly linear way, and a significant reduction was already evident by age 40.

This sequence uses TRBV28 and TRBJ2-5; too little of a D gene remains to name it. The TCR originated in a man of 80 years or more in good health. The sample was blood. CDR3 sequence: CASQELEETQYF. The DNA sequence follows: TGTGCCTCCCAGGAACTGGAAGAGACCCAGTACTTC.